The 21 T cell receptor beta chains listed next were all sequenced from one sample in a study of T cell changes during pregnancy in multiple sclerosis. Method: immunoSEQ multiplex PCR; TCRdb's copy keeps in-frame clones and lacks some. The sample has roughly 49,000 clones; 85% to 95% are singletons. Sequenced material: CD8+ T cells from peripheral blood mononuclear cells, taken in the first trimester of pregnancy. The receptors stem from a female donor with multiple sclerosis, enrolled in a pregnancy study.

This clone was seen only once. The gene calls are TRBV11-2 and TRBJ2-7, with 10 bases lining up with TRBD2. V dropped 2 bases and J dropped 3; count of bases not matched to a gene: 4. The CDR3 extends over 15 amino acids. Germline lookup yields CDR1 SGHAT and CDR2 FQNNGV. The CDR3 is CASSLLAGEGYEQYF. In nucleotides, the CDR3 is TGTGCCAGCAGCTTACTAGCGGGAGAGGGCTACGAGCAGTACTTC. Using reference TRBV11-2 and TRBJ2-7 for the parts outside the CDR3, the full variable domain is EAGVAQSPRYKIIEKRQSVAFWCNPISGHATLYWYQQILGQGPKLLIQFQNNGVVDDSQLPKDRFSAERLKGVDSTLKIQPAKLEDSAVYLCASSLLAGEGYEQYFGPGTRLTVT.

About this clone itself: An end of the junction does not agree with germline; a read error may underlie this. This sequence joins TRBV4-3 and TRBJ2-7; perhaps TRBD1 as D (6 bases). This CDR3 spans 15 amino acids. Per germline, CDR1 LGHNA and CDR2 YSLEER. CDR3 bases: TGCGCCAGCAGCCAAGAGGGGGCTAGCAGCTACGAGCGGTACTTC. Its protein product is CASSQEGASSYERYF.

The chain carries TRBV9 and TRBJ2-5; 8 bases match TRBD1. The CDR3 sequence is 13 residues long. The trim removed 3 bases at V and 2 bases at J, leaving 0 bases unmatched. Germline lookup yields CDR1 SGDLS and CDR2 YYNGEE. CDR3 sequence (DNA): TGTGCCAGCAGCGGGGACAGGCAAGAGACCCAGTACTTC. Its translation is CASSGDRQETQYF.

This chain connects TRBV5-4 to TRBJ1-3, with TRBD1 matching over 8 bases. Germline CDR1 and CDR2: SGHNT and YYREEE (reference sequence). J gave up 3 bases and V 3 bases, and 2 bases lay outside the gene matches. This CDR3 is built from 14 residues. CDR3 DNA sequence: TGTGCCAGCAGCTCGACAGGGGATGGAAACACCATATATTTT. Its translation: CASSSTGDGNTIYF. The full variable domain, rest sourced from reference TRBV5-4 and TRBJ1-3, is ETGVTQSPTHLIKTRGQQVTLRCSSQSGHNTVSWYQQALGQGPQFIFQYYREEENGRGNFPPRFSGLQFPNYSSELNVNALELDDSALYLCASSSTGDGNTIYFGEGSWLTVV.

The chain uses TRBV7-9 and TRBJ2-7, with TRBD1 identical over 10 bases. Germline lookup yields CDR1 SEHNR and CDR2 FQNEAQ (reference sequence). The J segment lost 0 bases and the V segment lost 1 base, leaving 9 bases of the junction unmatched. The CDR3 length is 18 residues. The CDR3 coding sequence is TGTGCCAGCAGCTTAGGGACAGGGGGATTATTTTTCTCCTACGAGCAGTACTTC. This encodes CASSLGTGGLFFSYEQYF.

This clone was seen only once. The chain has TRBV29-1 and TRBJ2-7; D is possibly TRBD1 (5 bases). Trimming cost V 2 bases and J 4 bases, with 9 bases left between them. Germline CDR1 reads SQVTM; CDR2 reads ANQGSEA. The CDR3 runs 12 residues. The DNA of the CDR3 is TGCAGCGTTGAACAGGGTCAGTACGAGCAGTACTTC. It translates to CSVEQGQYEQYF.

CDR3 bases: TGTGCCAGCAGCTTAATCATCAATGAGCAGTTCTTC. Protein product: CASSLIINEQFF. V is TRBV7-2 and J is TRBJ2-1; D is uncertain. Germline V gene lookup returns CDR1 SGHTA and CDR2 FQGNSA. CDR3 length: 12 residues. Trimming stripped 2 bases from V and 6 bases from J, with 5 bases between.

The CDR3: CASRSGQGAHEQYF. The DNA for the CDR3 is TGTGCCAGCAGGTCCGGACAGGGGGCCCACGAGCAGTACTTC. V is TRBV27 and J is TRBJ2-7, with 11 bases matching TRBD1. The CDR3 has 14 residues. Losses at the gene ends were 6 bases for V and 5 bases for J; bases not matched to a gene: 6. Germline CDR1 MNHEY, CDR2 SMNVEV (reference sequence).

The chain has TRBV9 and TRBJ2-2; 7 nucleotides agree with TRBD2. This CDR3 spans 14 amino acids. CDR1 is SGDLS and CDR2 is YYNGEE in the germline V gene. With V trimmed by 6 bases and J by 4 bases, 6 bases remained unmatched. As DNA, the CDR3 is TGTGCCAGCAACCCGGGGGGTGGCACCGGGGAGCTGTTTTTT. It yields the protein CASNPGGGTGELFF. Based on the CDR3 plus reference TRBV9 and TRBJ2-2, the full variable domain is DSGVTQTPKHLITATGQRVTLRCSPRSGDLSVYWYQQSLDQGLQFLIQYYNGEERAKGNILERFSAQQFPDLHSELNLSSLELGDSALYFCASNPGGGTGELFFGEGSRLTVL.

V usage is TRBV21-1 and J usage is TRBJ1-2; the table's D call TRBD1 went unverified against the DNA. TRBV21-1 is a recognized pseudogene. The CDR3 loop spans 18 amino acids. The CDR3 here is CASIQKTRTQGKDYGYTF. The CDR3 nucleotides are TGTGCCAGCATCCAAAAAACCAGGACCCAGGGGAAAGACTATGGCTACACCTTC.

V gene TRBV27 combines with J gene TRBJ2-7; D possibly corresponds to TRBD2 (6 bases). Trimming shortened V by 5 bases and J by 3 bases, and 11 bases separated the two germline ends. This CDR3 has 13 amino acids. Germline loops: CDR1 MNHEY, CDR2 SMNVEV (reference sequence). The CDR3 reads CASSPRGLYEQYF. DNA for the CDR3: TGTGCCAGCAGTCCCCGGGGACTCTACGAGCAGTACTTC.

J is TRBJ2-1 and V is TRBV6-1; 9 nucleotides line up with TRBD1. The germline V gene has CDR1 MNHNS and CDR2 SASEGT. V trimming: 4 bases; J trimming: 2 bases; junction bases outside the gene matches: 6. The CDR3 is made up of 16 amino acids. CDR3 residues: CASSGDRVRPYNEQFF. The CDR3 region has the DNA TGTGCCAGCAGTGGGGACAGGGTACGGCCCTACAATGAGCAGTTCTTC.

The J gene is TRBJ1-2, the V gene TRBV9; D not certain. Germline V gives CDR1 SGDLS, CDR2 YYNGEE. This CDR3 spans 14 amino acids. V was shortened by 1 base and J by 3 bases, with 10 bases between the two germline ends. This CDR3 reads CASSVNGFDYGYTF. The DNA for the CDR3 is TGTGCCAGCAGCGTAAACGGGTTCGACTATGGCTACACCTTC.

The chain employs TRBV5-1 and TRBJ1-1; no reliable D call. Per germline, CDR1 SGHRS and CDR2 YFSETQ. Trimming left V 1 base short and J 4 bases short, with 14 bases between. The CDR3 consists of 15 residues. The CDR3 region has the DNA TGCGCCAGCAGCTTGTATGTCAGGAAGGCCACTGAAGCTTTCTTT. Translation gives CASSLYVRKATEAFF.

The genes are TRBV19 and TRBJ1-1, with 7 bases matching TRBD1. Trimming removed 8 bases from V and 8 bases from J; junction bases left unmatched: 20. The germline gives CDR1 LNHDA, CDR2 SQIVND (reference sequence). The CDR3 is made up of 16 amino acids. The CDR3, as DNA: TGTGCCAGTGCCGGGACGACAGGGAGGTCATTCGCCGAAGCTTTCTTT. Protein: CASAGTTGRSFAEAFF. The whole variable domain, remainder taken from reference TRBV19 and TRBJ1-1, is DGGITQSPKYLFRKEGQNVTLSCEQNLNHDAMYWYRQDPGQGLRLIYYSQIVNDFQKGDIAEGYSVSREKKESFPLTVTSAQKNPTAFYLCASAGTTGRSFAEAFFGQGTRLTVV.

This chain links TRBV10-3 with TRBJ1-1; D possibly corresponds to TRBD1 (5 bases). Trimming cost V 4 bases and J 8 bases, with 17 bases left between them. Germline V gene lookup returns CDR1 ENHRY and CDR2 SYGVKD. This CDR3 has 14 residues. For the CDR3, the DNA is TGTGCCATCAGTGGTGGCAGGGTAGATCCCGAAGCTTTCTTT. Residues: CAISGGRVDPEAFF.

The V and J genes are TRBV23-1 and TRBJ2-5; 10 nucleotides agree with TRBD1. TRBV23-1 is treated as an ORF (open reading frame) with a function not yet certain. Trimming at V came to 4 bases and at J to 4 bases, leaving 12 bases not matched to a gene. CDR3 size: 17 residues. The CDR3 bases are TGCGCCAGCAGTCCCAATGGGACAGGGGAGGATTCAGAGACCCAGTACTTC. It codes for CASSPNGTGEDSETQYF.

The chain carries TRBV10-3 and TRBJ2-3; TRBD2 matches at 7 bases. V lost 4 bases to trimming and J lost 3 bases; unmatched junction nucleotides: 10. Per the germline V gene, CDR1 is ENHRY and CDR2 is SYGVKD. This CDR3 contains 16 residues. CDR3 DNA sequence: TGTGCCATCAGTGGGGTGACGGGAGGTCGGACAGATACGCAGTATTTT. It translates to CAISGVTGGRTDTQYF.

This chain links TRBV27 with TRBJ2-7; D is possibly TRBD2 (6 bases). The CDR3 runs to 14 residues. CDR1 MNHEY and CDR2 SMNVEV come from the germline V gene (reference sequence). Trimming pared 0 bases from V and 2 bases from J, leaving 8 bases between. CDR3 nucleotides: TGTGCCAGCAGTTTATCGGCGGGAACCTACGAGCAGTACTTC. Residues: CASSLSAGTYEQYF.

V is TRBV27 and J is TRBJ2-7; 9 nucleotides line up with TRBD2. Germline CDR1 and CDR2: MNHEY and SMNVEV (reference sequence). This CDR3 is 13 amino acids long. Germline trimming cut 6 bases from V and 6 bases from J; bases unmatched to any gene: 6. The CDR3 loop is CASSVGTSFEQYF. CDR3 DNA sequence: TGTGCCAGCAGCGTGGGGACTAGCTTCGAGCAGTACTTC.

In DNA, the CDR3 is TGTGCCAGCAGCGAGAGCGTGACTAGCACAGATACGCAGTATTTT. Translation: CASSESVTSTDTQYF. This rearrangement joins TRBV2 to TRBJ2-3; D gene unclear. Trimming stripped 6 bases from V and 0 bases from J, with 13 bases between. CDR3 length: 15 residues. Germline lookup yields CDR1 SNHLY and CDR2 FYNNEI.